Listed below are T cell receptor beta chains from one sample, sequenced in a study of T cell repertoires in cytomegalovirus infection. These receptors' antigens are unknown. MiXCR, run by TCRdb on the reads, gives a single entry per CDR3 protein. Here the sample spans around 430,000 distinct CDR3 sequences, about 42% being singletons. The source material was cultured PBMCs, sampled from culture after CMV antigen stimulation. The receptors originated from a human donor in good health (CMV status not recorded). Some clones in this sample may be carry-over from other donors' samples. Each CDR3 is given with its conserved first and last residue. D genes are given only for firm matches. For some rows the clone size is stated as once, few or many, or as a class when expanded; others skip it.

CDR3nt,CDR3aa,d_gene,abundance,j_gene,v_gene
TGCAGTGCTAGAGATCCCCGGACATCCATGGTGGCCCTCCACTTT,CSARDPRTSMVALHF,NA,NA,TRBJ1-6,TRBV20-1
TGCAGTGCTAGAGATGCAGGTCCCACGAGCACAGATACGCAGTATTTT,CSARDAGPTSTDTQYF,NA,NA,TRBJ2-3,TRBV20-1
TGTGCCAGCAGCACACGGGCGACGGGAAGCTCTGGAAACACCATATATTTT,CASSTRATGSSGNTIYF,NA,NA,TRBJ1-3,TRBV7-9
TGCGCCAGCACCGCTTCGGGCTATAAGAACACTGAAGCTTTCTTT,CASTASGYKNTEAFF,NA,NA,TRBJ1-1,TRBV5-1
TGTGCCAGCAGACCCTGGGGCACCGGGGAGCTGTTTTTT,CASRPWGTGELFF,NA,NA,TRBJ2-2,TRBV12-3/TRBV12-4
TGTGCCATCAGTGGACTAGTGCCTTACAATGAGCAGTTCTTC,CAISGLVPYNEQFF,NA,few,TRBJ2-1,TRBV10-3
TGTGCCAGCAGTCCGACGGTTAACTTGAACACTGAAGCTTTCTTT,CASSPTVNLNTEAFF,NA,once,TRBJ1-1,TRBV12-3/TRBV12-4
TGCGCCAGTCAAACGACAGGGACTTACACCGGGGAGCTGTTTTTT,CASQTTGTYTGELFF,NA,once,TRBJ2-2,TRBV5-1
TGTGCCAGCAGCTTAGGGGGGATCTCCTATAATTCACCCCTCCACTTT,CASSLGGISYNSPLHF,NA,NA,TRBJ1-6,TRBV7-6
TGTGCCAGCAGTCGACCCGCCCCCGGACAGGGGGCGCCTTCCTACAATGAGCAGTTCTTC,CASSRPAPGQGAPSYNEQFF,TRBD1,few,TRBJ2-1,TRBV7-2
TGTGCCAGCAGCCACCGGAGACAGGTTTTGGAAAAACTGTTTTTT,CASSHRRQVLEKLFF,NA,NA,TRBJ1-4,TRBV6-6
TGCGCCAGCAGCTTGCACGGGGCGCCGAATGAGCAGTTCTTC,CASSLHGAPNEQFF,NA,NA,TRBJ2-1,TRBV5-1
TGTGCCAGCAGTTTATCTGGGGGCGCCTATAATTCACCCCTCCACTTT,CASSLSGGAYNSPLHF,NA,few,TRBJ1-6,TRBV28
TGTGCCACCAGCAGAGATCTTTGGACAGGGCTTCGTGGCTACACCTTC,CATSRDLWTGLRGYTF,TRBD1,NA,TRBJ1-2,TRBV15
TGCAGCGTCCCAGGCGGCGGTGATGAAAAACTGTTTTTT,CSVPGGGDEKLFF,NA,NA,TRBJ1-4,TRBV29-1
TGTGCCAGCAGAAAAAGCTGGGAGCGGGGGTACAATGAGCAGTTCTTC,CASRKSWERGYNEQFF,TRBD2,NA,TRBJ2-1,TRBV3-1
TGTGCCAGCAGCTTAAGGGAACAGGGAGGGCCTGGCTACACCTTC,CASSLREQGGPGYTF,NA,few,TRBJ1-2,TRBV7-2
TGTGCCAGTGGTACACGAAAACAAGAGACCCAGTACTTC,CASGTRKQETQYF,NA,few,TRBJ2-5,TRBV6-2/TRBV6-3
TGTGCCAGCAGTGACGACAGGGCGGGTATCACTGAAGCTTTCTTT,CASSDDRAGITEAFF,TRBD1,few,TRBJ1-1,TRBV6-1
TGTGCCACTCCAATTGGGGATAGCACAGATACGCAGTATTTT,CATPIGDSTDTQYF,NA,NA,TRBJ2-3,TRBV7-9
TGTGCCAGCAGGAACGGTGGGGCACTCACTGAAGCTTTCTTT,CASRNGGALTEAFF,NA,NA,TRBJ1-1,TRBV6-2/TRBV6-3
TGTGCCAGCAGTTACTCGGCAGGGCCCACTGAAGCTTTCTTT,CASSYSAGPTEAFF,NA,NA,TRBJ1-1,TRBV6-5
TGCAGTGCGGGCACTAGCGGGGGCACCGGGGAGCTGTTTTTT,CSAGTSGGTGELFF,TRBD2,NA,TRBJ2-2,TRBV20-1
TGTGCCAGCAGCCGATCATGGACAGGCTCCTACAATGAGCAGTTCTTC,CASSRSWTGSYNEQFF,TRBD1,NA,TRBJ2-1,TRBV6-2/TRBV6-3
TGTGCCAGCGGAGCCACAGATGCGCAGTATTTT,CASGATDAQYF,NA,NA,TRBJ2-3,TRBV2
TGTGCCAGCAGTGCTCCAGGAGGACAGGGGCCGTGGACCCTCCACTTT,CASSAPGGQGPWTLHF,TRBD1,NA,TRBJ1-6,TRBV6-5
TGCAGCGTCCGTCCCGACGTGAGGGGGGATAATGAGCAGTTCTTC,CSVRPDVRGDNEQFF,NA,NA,TRBJ2-1,TRBV29-1
TGCGCCAGCAGCTTGGAAGGCGGGATGATCCCACCCTACGAGCAGTACTTC,CASSLEGGMIPPYEQYF,NA,NA,TRBJ2-7,TRBV5-1
TGTGCCAGCAGCCAGGCCCGGAGGAGTGAAAAACTGTTTTTT,CASSQARRSEKLFF,NA,NA,TRBJ1-4,TRBV4-2
TGTGCCAGCAGCCTTAACAGGGCCCTGGCTAACTATGGCTACACCTTC,CASSLNRALANYGYTF,NA,few,TRBJ1-2,TRBV7-2
TGTGCCAGCTGGCCGGGGACGGGGGAGCAGTACTTC,CASWPGTGEQYF,NA,few,TRBJ2-7,TRBV6-6
TGTGCCAGCAGTTTGTCGGGTTTTTCACCCCTCCACTTT,CASSLSGFSPLHF,NA,NA,TRBJ1-6,TRBV12-3/TRBV12-4
TGTGCCAGCAGCGGCGGTGCTTCTGAGACCCAGTACTTC,CASSGGASETQYF,NA,NA,TRBJ2-5,TRBV7-2
TGTGCCAGCAGTTTCGGAGGGGCAACTAATGAAAAACTGTTTTTT,CASSFGGATNEKLFF,NA,NA,TRBJ1-4,TRBV28
TGCGCCAGCAGCCAAGGGGACTCGGGCACAGATACGCAGTATTTT,CASSQGDSGTDTQYF,NA,NA,TRBJ2-3,TRBV4-1